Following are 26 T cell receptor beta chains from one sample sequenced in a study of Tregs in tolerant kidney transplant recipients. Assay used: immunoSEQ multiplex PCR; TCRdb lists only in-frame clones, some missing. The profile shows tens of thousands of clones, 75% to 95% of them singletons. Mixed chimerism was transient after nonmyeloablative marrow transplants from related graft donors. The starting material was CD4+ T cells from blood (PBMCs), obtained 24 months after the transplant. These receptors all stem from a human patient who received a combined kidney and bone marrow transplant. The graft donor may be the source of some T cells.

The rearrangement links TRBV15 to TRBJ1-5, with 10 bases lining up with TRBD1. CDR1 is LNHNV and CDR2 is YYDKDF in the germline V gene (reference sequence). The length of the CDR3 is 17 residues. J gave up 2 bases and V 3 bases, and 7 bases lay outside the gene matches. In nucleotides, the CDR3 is TGTGCCACCAGCAGGGAGGGGGGGACAGGGGGCAATCAGCCCCAGCATTTT. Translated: CATSREGGTGGNQPQHF.

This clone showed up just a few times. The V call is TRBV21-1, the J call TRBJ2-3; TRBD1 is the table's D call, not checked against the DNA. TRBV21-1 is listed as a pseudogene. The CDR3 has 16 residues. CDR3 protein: CASSKTGGLYTDTQYF. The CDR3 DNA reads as TGTGCCAGCAGCAAGACAGGGGGTCTTTACACAGATACGCAGTATTTT.

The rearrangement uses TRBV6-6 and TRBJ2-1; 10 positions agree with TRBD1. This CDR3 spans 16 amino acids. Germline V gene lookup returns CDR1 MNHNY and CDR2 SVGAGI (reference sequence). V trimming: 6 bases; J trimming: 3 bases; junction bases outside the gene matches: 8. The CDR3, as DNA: TGTGCCAGCAGCCCGACAGGACAGGGGGTCTACAATGAGCAGTTCTTC. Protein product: CASSPTGQGVYNEQFF.

This chain's CDR3 is CASSRSGFGNTIYF. CDR3 nucleotides: TGTGCCAGCAGCCGCAGCGGGTTCGGAAACACCATATATTTT. V is TRBV14 and J is TRBJ1-3; D not resolved. Germline assignment: CDR1 SGHDN and CDR2 FVKESK. Trimming stripped 4 bases from V and 4 bases from J, with 11 bases between. The CDR3 spans 14 residues.

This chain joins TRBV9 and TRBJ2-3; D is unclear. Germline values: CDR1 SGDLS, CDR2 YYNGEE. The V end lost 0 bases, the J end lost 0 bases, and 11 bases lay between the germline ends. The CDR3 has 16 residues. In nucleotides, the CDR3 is TGTGCCAGCAGCGTAGATGGCGGAACTAGCACAGATACGCAGTATTTT. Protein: CASSVDGGTSTDTQYF.

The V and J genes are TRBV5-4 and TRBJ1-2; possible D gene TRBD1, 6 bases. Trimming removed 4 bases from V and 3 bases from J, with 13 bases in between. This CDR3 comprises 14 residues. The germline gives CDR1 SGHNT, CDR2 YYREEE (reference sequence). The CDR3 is CASSPGGADYGYTF. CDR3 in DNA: TGTGCCAGCAGCCCGGGGGGGGCGGACTATGGCTACACCTTC.

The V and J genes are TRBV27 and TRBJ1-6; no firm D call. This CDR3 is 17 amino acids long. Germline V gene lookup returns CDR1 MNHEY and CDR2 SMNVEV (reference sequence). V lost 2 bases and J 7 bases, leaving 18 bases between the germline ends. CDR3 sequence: CASSLLSGGSRNSPLHF. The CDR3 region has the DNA TGTGCCAGCAGTTTACTCTCGGGCGGGTCTCGCAATTCACCCCTCCACTTT.

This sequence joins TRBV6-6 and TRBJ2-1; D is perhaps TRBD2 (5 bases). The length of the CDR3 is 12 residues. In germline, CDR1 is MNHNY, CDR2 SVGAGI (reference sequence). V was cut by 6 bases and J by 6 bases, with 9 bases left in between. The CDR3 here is CASSYRGNEQFF. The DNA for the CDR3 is TGTGCCAGCAGCTACCGGGGCAATGAGCAGTTCTTC.

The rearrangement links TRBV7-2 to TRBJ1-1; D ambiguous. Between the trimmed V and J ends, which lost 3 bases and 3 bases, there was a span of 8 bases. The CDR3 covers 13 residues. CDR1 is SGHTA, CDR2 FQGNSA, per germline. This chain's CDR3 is CASSFNRDTEAFF. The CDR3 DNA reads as TGTGCCAGCAGCTTTAACCGGGACACTGAAGCTTTCTTT.

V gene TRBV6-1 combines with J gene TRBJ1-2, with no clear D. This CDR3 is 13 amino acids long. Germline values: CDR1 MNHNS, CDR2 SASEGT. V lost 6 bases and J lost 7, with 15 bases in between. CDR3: CASRPDFESGYTF. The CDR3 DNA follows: TGTGCCAGCAGACCCGATTTTGAGTCTGGCTACACCTTC.

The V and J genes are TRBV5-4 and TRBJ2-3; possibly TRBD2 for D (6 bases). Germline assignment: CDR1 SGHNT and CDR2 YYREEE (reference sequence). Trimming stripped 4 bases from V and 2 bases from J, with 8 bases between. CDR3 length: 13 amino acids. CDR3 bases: TGTGCCAGCAGCGGGACTTCCACAGATACGCAGTATTTT. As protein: CASSGTSTDTQYF.

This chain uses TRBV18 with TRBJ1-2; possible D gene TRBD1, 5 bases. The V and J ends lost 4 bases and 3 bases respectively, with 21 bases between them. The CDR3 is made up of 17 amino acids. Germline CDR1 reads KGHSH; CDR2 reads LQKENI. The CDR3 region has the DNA TGTGCCAGCTCACGTTCCAGGGTCGGTACGGTGGACTATGGCTACACCTTC. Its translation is CASSRSRVGTVDYGYTF.

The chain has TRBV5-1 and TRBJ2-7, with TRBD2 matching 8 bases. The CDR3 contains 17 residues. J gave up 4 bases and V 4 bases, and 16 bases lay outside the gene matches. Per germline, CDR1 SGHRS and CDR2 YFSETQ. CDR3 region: CASSNMPRTSGWYEQYF. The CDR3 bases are TGCGCCAGCAGCAACATGCCTCGCACTAGCGGTTGGTACGAGCAGTACTTC.

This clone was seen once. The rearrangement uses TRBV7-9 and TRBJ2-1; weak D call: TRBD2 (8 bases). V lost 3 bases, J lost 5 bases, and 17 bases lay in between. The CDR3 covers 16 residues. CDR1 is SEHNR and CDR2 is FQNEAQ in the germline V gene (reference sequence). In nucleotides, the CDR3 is TGTGCCAGCAGCTTCCCCGGGACTAGGGGGCACAATGAGCAGTTCTTC. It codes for CASSFPGTRGHNEQFF.

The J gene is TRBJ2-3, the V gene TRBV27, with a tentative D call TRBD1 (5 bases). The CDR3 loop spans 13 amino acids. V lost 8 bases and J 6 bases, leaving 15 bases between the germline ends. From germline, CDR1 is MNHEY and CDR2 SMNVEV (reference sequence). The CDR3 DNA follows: TGTGCCAGCCCCTTCCCCAGGGCGGATACGCAGTATTTT. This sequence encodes CASPFPRADTQYF.

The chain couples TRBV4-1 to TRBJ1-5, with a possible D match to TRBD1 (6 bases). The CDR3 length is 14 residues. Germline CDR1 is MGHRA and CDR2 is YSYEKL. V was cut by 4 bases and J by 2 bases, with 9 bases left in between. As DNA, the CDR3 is TGCGCCAGCAGCCCCCCAGGGGGCAATCAGCCCCAGCATTTT. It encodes CASSPPGGNQPQHF.

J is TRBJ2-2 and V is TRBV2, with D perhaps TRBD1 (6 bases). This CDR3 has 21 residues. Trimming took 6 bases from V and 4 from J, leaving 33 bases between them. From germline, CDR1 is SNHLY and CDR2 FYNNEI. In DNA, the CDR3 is TGTGCCAGCAGCGATCTCCCTCGCGTAACAGGGTCCTTGTTTAGCACCGGGGAGCTGTTTTTT. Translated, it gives CASSDLPRVTGSLFSTGELFF.

In DNA form, the CDR3 reads TGTGCCAGCAGTTTAGAGGGACAGGGAGTTGGGAACACTGAAGCTTTCTTT. Protein sequence: CASSLEGQGVGNTEAFF. The rearrangement links TRBV27 to TRBJ1-1; 9 nucleotides match TRBD1. In germline, CDR1 is MNHEY, CDR2 SMNVEV (reference sequence). V gave up 2 bases and J gave up 1 base; unmatched junction bases: 8. CDR3 length equals 17 residues.

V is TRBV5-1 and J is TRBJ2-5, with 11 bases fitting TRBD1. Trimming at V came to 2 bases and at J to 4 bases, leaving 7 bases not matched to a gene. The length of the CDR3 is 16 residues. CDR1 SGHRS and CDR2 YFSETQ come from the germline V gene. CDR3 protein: CASSFTGTGGAETQYF. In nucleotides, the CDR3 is TGCGCCAGCAGCTTTACCGGGACAGGGGGGGCAGAGACCCAGTACTTC.

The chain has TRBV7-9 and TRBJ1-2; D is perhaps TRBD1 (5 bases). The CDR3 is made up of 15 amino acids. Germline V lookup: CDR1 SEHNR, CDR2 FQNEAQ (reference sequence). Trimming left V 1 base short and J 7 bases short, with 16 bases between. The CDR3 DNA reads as TGTGCCAGCAGCTTAGGCTATTGGACAATCCCTGGCTACACCTTC. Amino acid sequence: CASSLGYWTIPGYTF.

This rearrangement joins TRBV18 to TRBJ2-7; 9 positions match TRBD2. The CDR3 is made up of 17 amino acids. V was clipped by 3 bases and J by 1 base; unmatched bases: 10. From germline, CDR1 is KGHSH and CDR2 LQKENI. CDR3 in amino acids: CASSPPGTSRLSYEQYF. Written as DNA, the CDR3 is TGTGCCAGCTCACCGCCCGGGACTAGCAGATTATCCTACGAGCAGTACTTC.

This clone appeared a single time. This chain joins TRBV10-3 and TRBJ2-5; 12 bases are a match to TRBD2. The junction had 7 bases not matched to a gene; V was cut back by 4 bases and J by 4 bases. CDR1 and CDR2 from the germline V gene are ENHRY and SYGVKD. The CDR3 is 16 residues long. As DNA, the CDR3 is TGTGCCATCAGTGGGACTAGCGGGAAGGGAACAGAGACCCAGTACTTC. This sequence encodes CAISGTSGKGTETQYF.

CDR3 loop: CASSSGLAGHEQYF. The CDR3 DNA is TGTGCCAGCAGCTCCGGACTAGCGGGCCACGAGCAGTACTTC. The chain has TRBV7-2 and TRBJ2-7; 11 bases match TRBD2. The CDR3 runs to 14 residues. Per the germline V gene, CDR1 is SGHTA and CDR2 is FQGNSA. Trimming took 4 bases from V and 5 from J; bases not matched to a gene: 4.

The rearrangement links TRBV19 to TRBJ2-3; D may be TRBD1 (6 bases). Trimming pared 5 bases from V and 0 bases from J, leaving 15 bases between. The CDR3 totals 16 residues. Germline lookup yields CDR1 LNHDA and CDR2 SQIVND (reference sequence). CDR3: CASSLRGQHSTDTQYF. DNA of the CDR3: TGTGCCAGTAGTCTCCGCGGACAGCACAGCACAGATACGCAGTATTTT.

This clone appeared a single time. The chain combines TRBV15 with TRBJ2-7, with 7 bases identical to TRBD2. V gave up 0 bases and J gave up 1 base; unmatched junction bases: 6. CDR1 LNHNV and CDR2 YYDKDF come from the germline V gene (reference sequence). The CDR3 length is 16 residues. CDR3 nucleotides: TGTGCCACCAGCAGAGATCGAGCGGGGTCGTCCTACGAGCAGTACTTC. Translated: CATSRDRAGSSYEQYF.

This chain's CDR3 is CASQDRASTGELFF. CDR3 nucleotides: TGTGCCAGTCAGGACAGGGCGAGCACCGGGGAGCTGTTTTTT. This chain connects TRBV19 to TRBJ2-2; TRBD1 matches at 8 bases. The CDR3 spans 14 residues. Trimming took 8 bases from V and 4 from J; bases not matched to a gene: 6. From germline, CDR1 is LNHDA and CDR2 SQIVND (reference sequence).